A selection of T cell receptor beta chains follows, all from one sample in a study of CD8 T cells in ankylosing spondylitis. TCRdb independently ran MiXCR on the 5' RACE reads; one entry per CDR3 protein. The sample records some 250,000 distinct CDR3 sequences, around 11% being singletons. The sequenced sample consisted of blood, either unsorted or a sorted T cell fraction (not recorded which). The receptors shown here come from a male donor with ankylosing spondylitis or in good health (not recorded which). Both conserved end residues are part of each CDR3. The D gene is left open where the match is weak. Only part of the rows carry a size: once, few, many, or a class if the clone is expanded.

cdr3_nt cdr3_aa cdr3_length clone_size j_call d_call v_call
TGTGCCATGCCTAAGGGGGCCAACGTCCTGACTTTC CAMPKGANVLTF 12 many TRBJ2-6 NA TRBV10-3
TGCGCCAGCAGCCACCTGACCGGAGGGAATTCACCCCTCCACTTT CASSHLTGGNSPLHF 15 many TRBJ1-6 NA TRBV4-1
TGCGCCAGCAGCTTGGCGGGGTTCTGGGATTCACCCCTCCACTTT CASSLAGFWDSPLHF 15 many TRBJ1-6 NA TRBV5-1
TGTGCCAGCAGCCCCACTTCTGCGTTGGATACGCAGTATTTT CASSPTSALDTQYF 14 many TRBJ2-3 NA TRBV3-1
TGCGCCAGCAGCTTGGATCTAGCCTCCTACAATGAGCAGTTCTTC CASSLDLASYNEQFF 15 many TRBJ2-1 NA TRBV5-1
TGTGCCAGCAGCGCGGAGGGCCGGGGAGATACGCAGTATTTT CASSAEGRGDTQYF 14 many TRBJ2-3 NA TRBV9
TGTGCCAGCACCCGGACGGACGGCGGAAATTCACCCCTCCACTTT CASTRTDGGNSPLHF 15 many TRBJ1-6 NA TRBV27
TGCGCCAGCAGCTTTAGGGCGCTGAACACTGAAGCTTTCTTT CASSFRALNTEAFF 14 many TRBJ1-1 NA TRBV5-1
TGCGCCAGCAGTCCCGGACAGGGGGCTGGCTACACCTTC CASSPGQGAGYTF 13 many TRBJ1-2 TRBD1 TRBV5-1
TGTGCCAGCGGACACAATCAGCCCCAGCATTTT CASGHNQPQHF 11 many TRBJ1-5 NA TRBV12-3/TRBV12-4
TGCGCCAGCAGCTTGATGACTAGCGATAACAATGAGCAGTTCTTC CASSLMTSDNNEQFF 15 NA TRBJ2-1 TRBD2 TRBV5-1
TGTGCCAGCAGTTCCCCCAAGGGCGGTTCCTACAATGAGCAGTTCTTC CASSSPKGGSYNEQFF 16 few TRBJ2-1 NA TRBV7-9
TGTGCCAGCAGTTACCTGCGGTACAATGAGCAGTTCTTC CASSYLRYNEQFF 13 many TRBJ2-1 NA TRBV6-5
TGTGCCAGCAGTTACTACGGGACTAGCGGGGGTGTCCACAATGAGCAGTTCTTC CASSYYGTSGGVHNEQFF 18 few TRBJ2-1 TRBD2 TRBV6-2/TRBV6-3
TGTGCCAGCAGCTTCGGTGGGGACACTGAAGCTTTCTTT CASSFGGDTEAFF 13 many TRBJ1-1 NA TRBV7-7
TGCGCCAGTCGACACCGTTCCGCGAACACCGGGGAGCTGTTTTTT CASRHRSANTGELFF 15 many TRBJ2-2 NA TRBV5-1
TGTGCCAGCAGCCGTAGATCACAGGGGATGGAAGAGACCCAGTACTTC CASSRRSQGMEETQYF 16 few TRBJ2-5 TRBD1 TRBV3-1